This T cell receptor (beta chain) came from a study of T cell changes during pregnancy in multiple sclerosis. The method was immunoSEQ multiplex PCR; TCRdb's version includes in-frame clones alone and lacks a portion of them. Of about 27,000 clones detected, roughly nine tenths appear once; the ten largest clones hold 16%. This clonotype originated in a female donor with multiple sclerosis, enrolled in a pregnancy study. This specimen was CD8+ T cells from peripheral blood mononuclear cells, taken in the second trimester of pregnancy.

The chain's CDR3 is CASSPTATGNTGELFF. DNA for the CDR3: TGTGCCAGCAGCCCGACCGCGACAGGGAACACCGGGGAGCTGTTTTTT. The chain combines TRBV7-6 with TRBJ2-2, with a tentative D call TRBD1 (6 bases). V lost 5 bases, J lost 1 base, and 14 bases lay in between. From germline, CDR1 is SGHVS and CDR2 FNYEAQ. The CDR3 is 16 amino acids.